This T cell receptor (beta chain) emerged from a study of shared clonotypes between healthy human individuals. The wider study: Those who served as donors were a couple of women and a few men between the ages of 18 and 49. Findings of the study overall: Clonotype sharing among donors was thought likely to change with sequencing depth. Some clonotypes were shared by all four sorted-subset donors, while others were not shared. The non-shared ones had lower generation probabilities than the shared ones.

Germline V gene lookup returns CDR1 MNHNS and CDR2 SASEGT. V lost 2 bases and J 7 bases, leaving 5 bases between the germline ends. The CDR3 is 12 residues long. As for this clone: Antigen: not known.

The table came from immunoSEQ multiplex PCR; TCRdb's copy has only in-frame clones and leaves some out. The sample contains over 950,000 clones, around 77% of which appear only once. Sequencing was done on a sample of memory CD4+ T cells from PBMCs. Subset noted: CD45RA-negative fraction. The sequence derives from a man younger than 35 in good health. Some clones in this sample may be carry-over from other donors' samples. The J gene is TRBJ2-2, the V gene TRBV6-1, with D hard to call. CDR3 in amino acids: CASSEYGGELFF. CDR3 in DNA: TGTGCCAGCAGTGAATATGGCGGGGAGCTGTTTTTT.